The present TCR beta chain was sequenced within a study of cytomegalovirus exposure and HLA in healthy donors. At sampling all donors were nominally healthy, likely with unrecorded immune exposures. Remarks on this clone: As yet, its antigen is unknown.

Both 60 Vbeta primers and 13 Jbeta primers went into the PCR. Repertoires were generated with immunoSEQ multiplex PCR, while TCRdb's copy carries only in-frame clones and drops some. In the table there are approximately 100,000 clones, 76% of which are singletons. Study outcomes and limitations: In an earlier analysis, in 540 or so donors, most V segments appeared productive either ~87% or ~30% of the time.

Trimming pared 1 base from V and 7 bases from J, leaving 7 bases between. Germline V CDR1 and CDR2: SGHTA, FQGNSA. The CDR3 runs to 12 residues. The chain carries TRBV7-2 and TRBJ1-1, with D hard to call. The sequenced material came from PBMCs. The clonotype was recovered from a woman in her forties or fifties in good health and CMV-seropositive. The CDR3 reads CASSLGANEAFF. The DNA of the CDR3 is TGTGCCAGCAGCTTAGGGGCAAATGAAGCTTTCTTT.